The 7 T cell receptor beta chains given below trace back to one sample, sequenced in a study of CD8 T cells in ankylosing spondylitis. TCRdb passed the 5' RACE reads through MiXCR, listing each CDR3 protein once. This table has a few hundred thousand distinct CDR3 sequences, 20% appearing once. Sequenced input: blood, either unsorted or a sorted T cell fraction (not recorded which). The receptors stem from a male donor with ankylosing spondylitis or in good health (not recorded which).

The CDR3 sequence: CASSDSMEGGLYNEQFF. The DNA of the CDR3 is TGTGCCAGCAGTGACTCGATGGAGGGAGGGTTGTACAATGAGCAGTTCTTC. V gene TRBV6-4 combines with J gene TRBJ2-1; 7 bases line up with TRBD2. CDR3 length: 17 amino acids. Germline V gene sequence: CDR1 MRHNA, CDR2 SNTAGT. Unmatched junction bases numbered 9, after V lost 0 bases and J lost 4 bases.

This clonotype was seen a few times. The chain joins TRBV12-3 or TRBV12-4 to TRBJ2-5; 12 bases fit TRBD2. V was pared by 5 bases and J by 4 bases, with 5 bases of the junction left unmatched. The CDR3 is 15 amino acids. In DNA, the CDR3 is TGTGCCAGCAGTCCCACTAGCGGGGGGTTAGAGACCCAGTACTTC. This gives the protein CASSPTSGGLETQYF.

The V call is TRBV30, the J call TRBJ2-1; D might be TRBD1 (5 bases). This CDR3 has 13 residues. The V gene's germline CDR1 is GTSNPN and CDR2 SVGIG (reference sequence). Trimming took 0 bases from V and 9 from J, leaving 12 bases between them. The CDR3 DNA reads as TGTGCCTGGAGTGTAGGTGGGGCGTCTGAGCAGTTCTTC. Its translation is CAWSVGGASEQFF.

This clonotype has more than one count but fewer than ten. The chain couples TRBV5-1 to TRBJ2-3, with 9 bases identical to TRBD1. The CDR3 spans 14 residues. With V trimmed by 1 base and J by 5 bases, 2 bases remained unmatched. Germline CDR1 SGHRS, CDR2 YFSETQ. In DNA form, the CDR3 reads TGCGCCAGCAGCTTGTTGGACAGGGGAGATACGCAGTATTTT. This sequence encodes CASSLLDRGDTQYF. The full variable domain, in which reference TRBV5-1 and TRBJ2-3 provide the parts outside the CDR3, is KAGVTQTPRYLIKTRGQQVTLSCSPISGHRSVSWYQQTPGQGLQFLFEYFSETQRNKGNFPGRFSGRQFSNSRSEMNVSTLELGDSALYLCASSLLDRGDTQYFGPGTRLTVL.

The chain combines TRBV3-1 with TRBJ2-7, with 7 bases matching TRBD2. The CDR3 has 14 residues. V lost 4 bases and J lost 2; bases outside the gene matches: 5. The V gene's germline CDR1 is LGHDT and CDR2 YNNKEL (reference sequence). The CDR3 DNA reads TGTGCCAGCAGCCCACCGGGGACTACCTACGAGCAGTACTTC. It specifies CASSPPGTTYEQYF.

This clonotype was picked up a small number of times. The CDR3 sequence: CASSMTGDNEQFF. The CDR3 coding sequence is TGTGCCAGCAGCATGACAGGAGACAATGAGCAGTTCTTC. The genes are TRBV9 and TRBJ2-1; perhaps TRBD1 as D (6 bases). Trimming removed 4 bases at V and 5 bases at J, with 10 bases between. There are 13 residues in the CDR3. Germline CDR1 is SGDLS and CDR2 is YYNGEE.

CDR3 amino acids: CSVVGLAASGTQYF. The CDR3 coding sequence is TGCAGCGTTGTGGGACTAGCGGCCTCGGGGACCCAGTACTTC. The J gene is TRBJ2-5, the V gene TRBV29-1; 11 bases agree with TRBD2. The ends lost 4 bases at V and 7 bases at J; junction bases unmatched: 8. Per germline, CDR1 SQVTM and CDR2 ANQGSEA. The CDR3 extends over 14 amino acids.